This TCR beta chain originates from a study of blood T cell repertoires in COVID-19. Participants, about 18 to 89 years old, spanned some 23 US areas. Two negative PCRs, clearance, or symptom resolution characterized the recovered Cohort 3 donors. The data were produced by immunoSEQ multiplex PCR, yet TCRdb's version contains in-frame clones alone and is incomplete. The repertoire holds a few hundred thousand clones, with more than 80% as singletons. Germline V CDR1 and CDR2: LNHDA, SQIVND (reference sequence). J gave up 4 bases and V 3 bases, and 8 bases lay outside the gene matches. The CDR3 is made up of 15 amino acids.

Material for sequencing was PBMCs or T cells enriched from blood (not recorded which). V usage is TRBV19 and J usage is TRBJ2-5; 7 nucleotides align to TRBD1. The receptor was derived from a man aged 30 to 45 who had recovered from COVID-19. As DNA, the CDR3 is TGTGCCAGTAGTATTCTTGGGGCAGGGGGAGAGACCCAGTACTTC. This encodes CASSILGAGGETQYF.